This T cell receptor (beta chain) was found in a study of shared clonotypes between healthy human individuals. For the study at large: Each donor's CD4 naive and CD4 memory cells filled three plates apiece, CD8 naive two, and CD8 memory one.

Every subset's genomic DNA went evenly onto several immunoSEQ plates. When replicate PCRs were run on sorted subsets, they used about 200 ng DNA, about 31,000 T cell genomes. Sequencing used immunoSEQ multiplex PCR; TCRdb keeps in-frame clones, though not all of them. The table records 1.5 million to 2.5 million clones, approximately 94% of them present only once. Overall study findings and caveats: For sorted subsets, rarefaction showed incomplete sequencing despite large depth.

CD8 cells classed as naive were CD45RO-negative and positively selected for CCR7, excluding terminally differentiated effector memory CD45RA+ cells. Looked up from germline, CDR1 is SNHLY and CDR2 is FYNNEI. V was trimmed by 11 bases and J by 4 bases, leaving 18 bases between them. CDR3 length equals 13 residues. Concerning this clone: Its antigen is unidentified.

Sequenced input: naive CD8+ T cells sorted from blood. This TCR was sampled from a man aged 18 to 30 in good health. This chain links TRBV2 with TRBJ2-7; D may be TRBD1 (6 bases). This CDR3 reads CASGRGRGYEQYF. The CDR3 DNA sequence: TGTGCCTCGGGTCGGGGCAGGGGATACGAGCAGTACTTC.